This passage covers 24 T cell receptor beta chains from one sample sequenced in a study of siplizumab effects on memory and regulatory T cells. Clones were read by immunoSEQ multiplex PCR, and TCRdb kept only the in-frame ones, dropping some. The sample gives roughly 93,000 clones, around 94% of which show up once; approximately 1.5% is in the top ten. Source material: non-Treg CD4+ T cells sorted from blood. The source of these receptors is a human donor in good health.

The J gene is TRBJ1-2, the V gene TRBV2, with TRBD1 matching over 7 bases. Germline trimming cut 6 bases from V and 4 bases from J; bases unmatched to any gene: 11. The CDR3 sequence is 15 residues long. Germline V lookup: CDR1 SNHLY, CDR2 FYNNEI. DNA for the CDR3: TGTGCCAGCAGCCGTCCATTGGGACAGAGCTATGGCTACACCTTC. This gives the protein CASSRPLGQSYGYTF.

The rearrangement joins TRBV7-8 to TRBJ2-1; 8 bases fit TRBD2. The CDR3 has 17 amino acids. Germline V gene sequence: CDR1 SGHVS, CDR2 FQNEAQ. Germline trimming cut 2 bases from V and 6 bases from J; bases unmatched to any gene: 12. CDR3 DNA sequence: TGTGCCAGCAGCTTAAGGGTAGCGGGAAGGACGGGCAATGAGCAGTTCTTC. Translated: CASSLRVAGRTGNEQFF.

This clone qualifies as medium-sized. The J gene is TRBJ2-1, the V gene TRBV6-5; D is uncertain. CDR1 is MNHEY and CDR2 is SVGAGI in the germline V gene. The V gene lost 0 bases and the J gene lost 0 bases, with 6 bases spanning the gap. The CDR3 consists of 15 residues. The CDR3 region is CASSYSMTSYNEQFF. CDR3 DNA sequence: TGTGCCAGCAGTTACTCAATGACCTCCTACAATGAGCAGTTCTTC.

A word on this clone: The germline gene is not matched at one end of the junction; a read error may be the cause. The chain joins TRBV28 to TRBJ1-6; possible D gene TRBD1, 6 bases. Germline V gives CDR1 MDHEN, CDR2 SYDVKM. This CDR3 region has 16 residues. CDR3 loop: CASSLNRASYNLPLHF. The CDR3 bases are TGTGCCAGCAGTCTCAACAGGGCATCCTATAATTTACCCCTCCACTTT.

The CDR3 nucleotides are TGTGCCAGCACTGACAGGGTAGTAGGTGGCTACACCTTC. It codes for CASTDRVVGGYTF. The chain is built from TRBV6-5 and TRBJ1-2; TRBD1 agrees at 7 bases. V trimming: 7 bases; J trimming: 7 bases; junction bases outside the gene matches: 9. The CDR3 is made up of 13 amino acids. CDR1 is MNHEY and CDR2 is SVGAGI in the germline V gene.

This clone was seen a single time. This rearrangement joins TRBV6-1 to TRBJ2-5, with 12 bases lining up with TRBD2. Germline trimming cut 6 bases from V and 14 bases from J; bases unmatched to any gene: 16. This CDR3 spans 15 amino acids. From germline, CDR1 is MNHNS and CDR2 SASEGT. The CDR3 DNA follows: TGTGCCAGCAGGGTGACTAGCGGGAGCCACGGCAAATCCTACTTC. This codes for CASRVTSGSHGKSYF.

The rearrangement uses TRBV27 and TRBJ2-2, with D perhaps given as TRBD1 or TRBD2 (5 bases each). This CDR3 is built from 15 residues. V was trimmed by 6 bases and J by 2 bases, leaving 13 bases between them. Germline values: CDR1 MNHEY, CDR2 SMNVEV (reference sequence). The CDR3 reads CASSPGPINTGELFF. The CDR3 coding sequence is TGTGCCAGCAGCCCGGGACCGATAAACACCGGGGAGCTGTTTTTT.

The V and J genes are TRBV6-5 and TRBJ1-2; a possible D gene is TRBD1 (5 bases). Germline CDR1 MNHEY, CDR2 SVGAGI. The V and J ends lost 7 bases and 7 bases respectively, with 19 bases between them. There are 14 residues in the CDR3. The DNA for the CDR3 is TGTGCCAGCATAGGGTCTCGGAGGACAATTGGCTACACCTTC. Residues: CASIGSRRTIGYTF.

This chain joins TRBV5-4 and TRBJ1-2; D unclear. This CDR3 contains 17 residues. Germline V gene lookup returns CDR1 SGHNT and CDR2 YYREEE (reference sequence). The V end was cut by 2 bases, the J end by 0 bases, with 17 bases between. CDR3 nucleotides: TGTGCCAGCAGCTTTAACCCAATCCGAGCGCCTAACTATGGCTACACCTTC. Amino acids: CASSFNPIRAPNYGYTF.

This clone was picked up a small number of times. The J gene is TRBJ2-4, the V gene TRBV6-6; D tentatively fits TRBD1 or TRBD2 (6 bases each). V dropped 5 bases and J dropped 8 bases, with 16 bases sitting between them. The length of the CDR3 is 14 residues. Per germline, CDR1 MNHNY and CDR2 SVGAGI (reference sequence). The CDR3 DNA follows: TGTGCCAGCAGTCCGGGGGCACGCAGGGACATTCAGTACTTC. As protein: CASSPGARRDIQYF.

The rearrangement links TRBV7-7 to TRBJ2-1, with D perhaps TRBD2 (6 bases). Germline V lookup: CDR1 SSHAT, CDR2 FNYEAQ (reference sequence). V gave up 3 bases and J gave up 5 bases, with 11 bases separating them. The CDR3 totals 14 residues. The CDR3 DNA sequence: TGTGCCAGCAGCTTTCTCGGGGGTAACAATGAGCAGTTCTTC. It specifies CASSFLGGNNEQFF.

This sequence joins TRBV7-9 and TRBJ1-3; D remains unclear. The CDR3 runs to 16 residues. V lost 1 base and J 2 bases, leaving 12 bases between the germline ends. CDR1 and CDR2 from the germline V gene are SEHNR and FQNEAQ (reference sequence). CDR3 nucleotides: TGTGCCAGCAGCTTAGGGTCAGCCCGGGCTGGAAACACCATATATTTT. It codes for CASSLGSARAGNTIYF.

This chain joins TRBV5-1 and TRBJ2-5; 7 nucleotides agree with TRBD2. This CDR3 comprises 14 residues. The V gene's germline CDR1 is SGHRS and CDR2 YFSETQ. J lost 5 bases, V lost 6 bases, and 10 bases had no gene match. The CDR3 sequence: CASKPTGGGETQYF. CDR3 in DNA: TGCGCCAGCAAACCCACGGGGGGAGGGGAGACCCAGTACTTC.

The chain carries TRBV10-1 and TRBJ2-2; 8 bases align to TRBD2. Germline V gene lookup returns CDR1 WNHNN and CDR2 SYGVQD (reference sequence). The V segment lost 0 bases and the J segment 1 base; nucleotides outside the gene matches: 4. This CDR3 has 17 residues. In nucleotides, the CDR3 is TGCGCCAGCAGTGAGTCGGGAGCGGGAGAGAACACCGGGGAGCTGTTTTTT. Protein sequence: CASSESGAGENTGELFF.

The J gene is TRBJ2-3, the V gene TRBV2, with 7 bases fitting TRBD2. The CDR3 length is 14 residues. The J segment lost 7 bases and the V segment lost 6 bases, leaving 10 bases of the junction unmatched. Germline-derived CDR1 and CDR2 are SNHLY and FYNNEI. The CDR3 spells CASSESGTLNTQYF. Here the CDR3 DNA reads TGTGCCAGCAGCGAAAGCGGGACGTTAAATACGCAGTATTTT.

CDR3 amino acids: CASSDFMGGQPQHF. In nucleotides, the CDR3 is TGTGCCAGCAGTGACTTCATGGGAGGTCAGCCCCAGCATTTT. The chain joins TRBV6-4 to TRBJ1-5; no clear D. Deletions cut 1 base from V and 6 bases from J, with 10 bases between. Germline V gene sequence: CDR1 MRHNA, CDR2 SNTAGT. This CDR3 region has 14 residues.

The V call is TRBV4-1, the J call TRBJ2-3; TRBD2 aligns across 11 bases. There are 19 residues in the CDR3. The junction had 14 bases not matched to a gene; V was cut back by 0 bases and J by 6 bases. The germline CDR1 and CDR2 sequences are MGHRA and YSYEKL. The CDR3 spells CASSQDLLRASGRSDTQYF. For the CDR3, the DNA is TGCGCCAGCAGCCAAGATCTATTGCGGGCTAGCGGGAGGTCGGATACGCAGTATTTT.

The CDR3 loop is CASSRGTNTGELFF. In DNA, the CDR3 is TGTGCCAGCAGTCGCGGGACGAACACCGGGGAGCTGTTTTTT. The V call is TRBV11-3, the J call TRBJ2-2, with D possibly being TRBD2 (6 bases). V was trimmed by 6 bases and J by 0 bases, leaving 8 bases between them. The germline V gene has CDR1 SGHNT and CDR2 YENEEA. The CDR3 is made up of 14 amino acids.

This rearrangement joins TRBV5-8 to TRBJ2-2; TRBD1 aligns across 9 bases. Germline trimming cut 3 bases from V and 5 bases from J; bases unmatched to any gene: 5. This CDR3 has 15 residues. CDR1 and CDR2 (germline): SGHTS, YDEGEE. CDR3: CASSSGTGRTGELFF. Here the CDR3 DNA reads TGTGCCAGCAGCTCCGGGACAGGGAGGACCGGGGAGCTGTTTTTT.

This sequence joins TRBV30 and TRBJ1-2; no clear D gene. This CDR3 has 12 amino acids. Germline V lookup: CDR1 GTSNPN, CDR2 SVGIG (reference sequence). The V end was cut by 0 bases, the J end by 7 bases, with 9 bases between. The CDR3 protein is CAWSVSGFGYTF. DNA of the CDR3: TGTGCCTGGAGTGTAAGCGGGTTTGGCTACACCTTC.

This clone showed up just once. The chain has TRBV5-4 and TRBJ1-5, with a possible D match to TRBD1 (5 bases). This CDR3 region has 14 residues. Between the trimmed V and J ends, which lost 0 bases and 7 bases, there was a span of 11 bases. Germline CDR1 reads SGHNT; CDR2 reads YYREEE (reference sequence). CDR3 DNA: TGTGCCAGCAGCTTGGAACCGGGGGTCCAGCCCCAGCATTTT. This encodes CASSLEPGVQPQHF. The full variable domain, completed using reference TRBV5-4 and TRBJ1-5, is ETGVTQSPTHLIKTRGQQVTLRCSSQSGHNTVSWYQQALGQGPQFIFQYYREEENGRGNFPPRFSGLQFPNYSSELNVNALELDDSALYLCASSLEPGVQPQHFGDGTRLSIL.

This chain uses TRBV19 with TRBJ2-5; 7 nucleotides match TRBD1. CDR3 length equals 15 residues. The germline V gene encodes CDR1 LNHDA and CDR2 SQIVND (reference sequence). Trimming cost V 7 bases and J 5 bases; bases outside gene matches: 13. The CDR3 nucleotides read TGTGCCAGTACCTCAAGAGGGGACAGAGGGGAGACCCAGTACTTC. Encoded protein: CASTSRGDRGETQYF.

The rearrangement uses TRBV11-3 and TRBJ2-3, with TRBD1 matching over 8 bases. The CDR3 has 16 amino acids. The germline V gene encodes CDR1 SGHNT and CDR2 YENEEA. V was clipped by 5 bases and J by 2 bases; unmatched bases: 9. CDR3 nucleotides: TGTGCCAGCAGCCCAGGGGGCAGTGAGGCCACAGATACGCAGTATTTT. It translates to CASSPGGSEATDTQYF. Full variable domain (outside the CDR3, taken from reference TRBV11-3 and TRBJ2-3): EAGVVQSPRYKIIEKKQPVAFWCNPISGHNTLYWYLQNLGQGPELLIRYENEEAVDDSQLPKDRFSAERLKGVDSTLKIQPAELGDSAVYLCASSPGGSEATDTQYFGPGTRLTVL.

As for this clone: A junction end diverges from the germline sequence, so it may reflect a read error. The chain links TRBV9 to TRBJ2-7; D perhaps matches TRBD2 (5 bases). This CDR3 region has 14 residues. Germline CDR1 and CDR2: SGDLS and YYNGEE. CDR3 nucleotide sequence: TGTGCCAGCAGCCCTGGTCGAGAGGGCAGGCTAGGTACTTTC. This codes for CASSPGREGRLGTF.